The present TCR beta chain was sequenced within a study of beta chain features in type 1 diabetes. The isolated RNA, all of it, was reverse transcribed, so expressed TCRB transcripts were what got sequenced. Produced via immunoSEQ multiplex PCR; TCRdb's table is partial and in-frame only. The table lists 450,000 to 550,000 clones, around 30% of them singletons. This clone was observed a few times. Its antigen is still unknown. Study results and caveats: The similarity of naive, central memory and Treg TCRB repertoires appeared greater among patients than among healthy donors.

With 5 bases removed from V and 0 bases from J, the gap between germline ends came to 17 bases. This CDR3 is built from 18 residues. Germline values: CDR1 MGHDK, CDR2 SYGVNS. Each of the CD4+ naive, central memory, regulatory and stem cell-like memory populations was sorted via CD45RO/CCR7/CD25/CD127/CD95/CD27. The rearrangement uses TRBV25-1 and TRBJ2-6; a possible D gene is TRBD1 (6 bases). Material for sequencing was naive CD4+ T cells from blood. The receptor's source is a man aged 18 to 29 in good health. CDR3 amino acids: CASSLGRGIRSGANVLTF. The CDR3 DNA reads as TGTGCCAGCAGTCTGGGCAGGGGAATTCGCTCTGGGGCCAACGTCCTGACTTTC.